This T cell receptor (beta chain) was retrieved from a study of blood T cell repertoires in COVID-19. In germline, CDR1 is SGHTA, CDR2 FQGTGA. Trimming left V 5 bases short and J 5 bases short, with 14 bases between. The CDR3 spans 14 residues. Produced via immunoSEQ multiplex PCR; TCRdb's table is partial and in-frame only. The repertoire holds 140,000 to 150,000 clones, with 75% to 85% as singletons. This clone appeared a single time. The chain employs TRBV7-3 and TRBJ2-3; D may be TRBD2 (6 bases). Material for sequencing was peripheral blood. The clonotype was recovered from a woman in her forties or fifties with acute or convalescent COVID-19. The CDR3 nucleotides read TGTGCCAGCAGCCCCGGGACTGCGGTAGATACGCAGTATTTT. Translated: CASSPGTAVDTQYF.